The 25 T cell receptor beta chains presented below share a single source sample, sequenced in a study (dated by TCRdb to 2022 to 2024). Library creation used the immunoSEQ multiplex PCR assay. TCRdb took this table from immuneACCESS and kept in-frame rearrangements with V and J called. Such tables lack part of the clones; where checked against another copy, unresolved V genes explain under half of the gap, and the rest is unexplained. This sample gives 68,000 or so clones in total; 85% to 95% of them show up just once. The ten largest make up roughly 4.5% of the sample. Sequenced: PBMCs. The origin of the receptors is a man in his forties or fifties with rheumatoid arthritis.

This chain uses TRBV5-6 with TRBJ1-6; tentative D call: TRBD1 (5 bases). V was cut by 5 bases and J by 5 bases, with 17 bases left in between. There are 16 residues in the CDR3. CDR1 is SGHDT, CDR2 YYEEEE, per germline. Here the CDR3 reads CASRPGGGANNSPLHF. CDR3 DNA: TGTGCCAGCAGACCGGGGGGAGGGGCCAATAATTCACCCCTCCACTTT.

The chain recombines TRBV7-8 with TRBJ1-5; the D gene is possibly TRBD1 (5 bases). V was shortened by 5 bases and J by 1 base, with 15 bases between the two germline ends. Germline CDR1 reads SGHVS; CDR2 reads FQNEAQ. This CDR3 spans 16 amino acids. CDR3 nucleotide sequence: TGTGCCAGCAGCGCGAGGGGCCGGACGAGCAATCAGCCCCAGCATTTT. It specifies CASSARGRTSNQPQHF.

This clone was counted between two and nine times. The rearrangement links TRBV3-1 (or the pseudogene TRBV3-2) to TRBJ1-5, with D unresolved. Trimming removed 0 bases from V and 7 bases from J, with 13 bases in between. The CDR3 contains 15 residues. Per germline, CDR1 LGHDT and CDR2 YNNKEL (reference sequence). For the CDR3, the DNA is TGTGCCAGCAGCCAAGAAGGTCACAGAGGGCAGCCCCAGCATTTT. This encodes CASSQEGHRGQPQHF.

The V and J genes are TRBV5-1 and TRBJ1-2; D not certain. Germline lookup yields CDR1 SGHRS and CDR2 YFSETQ. The CDR3 contains 13 residues. Deletions cut 5 bases from V and 5 bases from J, with 13 bases between. Here the CDR3 reads CASSFSEIYGYTF. The CDR3 region has the DNA TGCGCCAGCAGTTTTAGCGAGATTTATGGCTACACCTTC.

This clone was seen only a few times. This sequence joins TRBV19 and TRBJ1-2; D possibly corresponds to TRBD1 (6 bases). The CDR3 extends over 16 amino acids. Trimming removed 7 bases at V and 3 bases at J, with 21 bases between. The germline V gene has CDR1 LNHDA and CDR2 SQIVND (reference sequence). CDR3 DNA sequence: TGTGCCAGTAAGGAGGGTGGGACACCCTTTTACTATGGCTACACCTTC. Its translation: CASKEGGTPFYYGYTF.

The V gene is TRBV11-2, the J gene TRBJ2-1; D possibly corresponds to TRBD1 (5 bases). The CDR3 has 15 amino acids. Per the germline V gene, CDR1 is SGHAT and CDR2 is FQNNGV. V dropped 2 bases and J dropped 3 bases, with 11 bases sitting between them. The CDR3 here is CASSLQRQFYNEQFF. The CDR3 DNA is TGTGCCAGCAGCTTACAACGACAGTTCTACAATGAGCAGTTCTTC.

The chain recombines TRBV25-1 with TRBJ1-2; tentatively, D is TRBD1 (5 bases). Per germline, CDR1 MGHDK and CDR2 SYGVNS. The CDR3 has 15 amino acids. Trimming took off 2 bases at V and 3 bases at J, with 13 bases between the two ends. CDR3 DNA sequence: TGTGCCAGCAGTGAAACCGGAGGGGCTGACTATGGCTACACCTTC. Translation: CASSETGGADYGYTF.

This clone was found once. The rearrangement uses TRBV5-1 and TRBJ2-1; possible D gene TRBD2, 5 bases. Germline values: CDR1 SGHRS, CDR2 YFSETQ. CDR3 length equals 15 residues. Trimming shortened V by 4 bases and J by 0 bases, and 11 bases separated the two germline ends. CDR3 in DNA: TGCGCCAGCAGCCCATCTGGGAGCTCCTACAATGAGCAGTTCTTC. This encodes CASSPSGSSYNEQFF.

The chain links TRBV7-2 to TRBJ2-7; 9 bases line up with TRBD2. This CDR3 has 14 amino acids. J gave up 4 bases and V 5 bases, and 6 bases lay outside the gene matches. CDR1 and CDR2 (germline): SGHTA, FQGNSA. This CDR3 is CASSSGLARYEQYF. The CDR3 DNA follows: TGTGCCAGCAGCAGTGGACTAGCGCGGTACGAGCAGTACTTC.

This chain links TRBV6-5 with TRBJ2-5, with TRBD1 identical over 8 bases. The CDR3 covers 15 residues. The germline V gene encodes CDR1 MNHEY and CDR2 SVGAGI. With 2 bases clipped from V and 5 bases from J, the junction kept 7 bases outside the gene matches. The CDR3 spells CASSYARGLRETQYF. The CDR3 DNA follows: TGTGCCAGCAGTTACGCCAGGGGGCTTCGGGAGACCCAGTACTTC.

The chain combines TRBV27 with TRBJ2-7; 11 nucleotides align to TRBD2. The CDR3 runs to 15 residues. Per germline, CDR1 MNHEY and CDR2 SMNVEV (reference sequence). V lost 7 bases to trimming and J lost 4 bases; unmatched junction nucleotides: 9. The CDR3 loop is CASKDRGLAVYEQYF. The CDR3 DNA reads TGTGCCAGCAAGGATAGGGGACTAGCGGTATACGAGCAGTACTTC.

This chain links TRBV28 with TRBJ2-1; D possibly corresponds to TRBD2 (6 bases). Between the trimmed V and J ends, which lost 5 bases and 0 bases, there was a span of 11 bases. There are 15 residues in the CDR3. Per the germline V gene, CDR1 is MDHEN and CDR2 is SYDVKM. The CDR3 sequence: CASSLGGSSYNEQFF. The DNA for the CDR3 is TGTGCCAGCAGTCTCGGGGGAAGCTCCTACAATGAGCAGTTCTTC.

This sequence joins TRBV4-2 and TRBJ2-3, with D possibly being TRBD1 (5 bases). The V end was cut by 0 bases, the J end by 6 bases, with 7 bases between. This CDR3 comprises 13 residues. Germline V gene lookup returns CDR1 LGHNA and CDR2 YNFKEQ. The CDR3 region is CASSQEGVDTQYF. CDR3 bases: TGTGCCAGCAGCCAAGAAGGGGTCGATACGCAGTATTTT.

The chain carries TRBV5-4 and TRBJ1-6; D is ambiguous. With 4 bases removed from V and 1 base from J, the gap between germline ends came to 9 bases. The germline V gene has CDR1 SGHNT and CDR2 YYREEE (reference sequence). The CDR3 contains 15 residues. The CDR3 protein is CASSDTLSYNSPLHF. The CDR3 nucleotides are TGTGCCAGCAGCGACACCTTATCCTATAATTCACCCCTCCACTTT. Using reference TRBV5-4 and TRBJ1-6 for the parts outside the CDR3, the full variable domain is ETGVTQSPTHLIKTRGQQVTLRCSSQSGHNTVSWYQQALGQGPQFIFQYYREEENGRGNFPPRFSGLQFPNYSSELNVNALELDDSALYLCASSDTLSYNSPLHFGNGTRLTVT.

J is TRBJ2-7 and V is TRBV5-1, with D perhaps matching TRBD2 (7 bases). CDR3 size: 14 residues. Germline V gene sequence: CDR1 SGHRS, CDR2 YFSETQ. Trimming removed 1 base at V and 3 bases at J, with 11 bases between. The CDR3: CASSLSGGRYEQYF. The CDR3 nucleotides are TGCGCCAGCAGCTTGTCGGGGGGCCGCTACGAGCAGTACTTC.

The V call is TRBV9, the J call TRBJ2-1, with TRBD2 identical over 11 bases. This CDR3 spans 17 amino acids. Per germline, CDR1 SGDLS and CDR2 YYNGEE. V gave up 2 bases and J gave up 3 bases; unmatched junction bases: 7. CDR3: CASSVGGSGRDYNEQFF. In nucleotides, the CDR3 is TGTGCCAGCAGCGTGGGAGGTAGCGGGAGGGACTACAATGAGCAGTTCTTC.

This sequence joins TRBV5-1 and TRBJ1-3; unclear D gene. The germline V gene encodes CDR1 SGHRS and CDR2 YFSETQ. The CDR3 sequence is 14 residues long. The V and J ends lost 0 bases and 7 bases respectively, with 11 bases between them. This chain's CDR3 is CASSLDPLDNTIYF. In DNA form, the CDR3 reads TGCGCCAGCAGCTTGGATCCTCTTGATAACACCATATATTTT.

In nucleotides, the CDR3 is TGTGCCTGGGGGAGGACGGGGTCTCAGCCCCAGCATTTT. This gives the protein CAWGRTGSQPQHF. J is TRBJ1-5 and V is TRBV30; D gene uncertain. V was shortened by 5 bases and J by 6 bases, with 14 bases between the two germline ends. Germline CDR1 is GTSNPN and CDR2 is SVGIG (reference sequence). The CDR3 contains 13 residues.

The chain has TRBV9 and TRBJ2-1; TRBD1 aligns across 8 bases. V dropped 1 base and J dropped 5; count of bases not matched to a gene: 5. CDR1 and CDR2 (germline): SGDLS, YYNGEE. The CDR3 runs 15 residues. The CDR3 DNA reads TGTGCCAGCAGCGTATGGCTCAGGGGGCACAATGAGCAGTTCTTC. Translation: CASSVWLRGHNEQFF. Full variable domain (remainder filled in from reference TRBV9 and TRBJ2-1): DSGVTQTPKHLITATGQRVTLRCSPRSGDLSVYWYQQSLDQGLQFLIQYYNGEERAKGNILERFSAQQFPDLHSELNLSSLELGDSALYFCASSVWLRGHNEQFFGPGTRLTVL.

This chain links TRBV2 with TRBJ1-2; D not resolved. The CDR3 is 13 residues long. Germline-derived CDR1 and CDR2 are SNHLY and FYNNEI. V was trimmed by 7 bases and J by 0 bases, leaving 9 bases between them. The chain's CDR3 is CASTELANYGYTF. CDR3 coding DNA: TGTGCCAGCACTGAGTTAGCTAACTATGGCTACACCTTC.

The gene calls are TRBV5-1 and TRBJ2-1; 11 bases match TRBD2. Germline V gene sequence: CDR1 SGHRS, CDR2 YFSETQ. After removal of 1 base from V and 4 bases from J, the junction contained 28 bases not matched to a gene. The CDR3 consists of 24 residues. For the CDR3, the DNA is TGCGCCAGCAGCTTGTACGGTTTATTGGTCGGTCAGACTAGCGGGAAAGTCCATTACAATGAGCAGTTCTTC. This codes for CASSLYGLLVGQTSGKVHYNEQFF. Full variable domain (missing parts from reference TRBV5-1 and TRBJ2-1): KAGVTQTPRYLIKTRGQQVTLSCSPISGHRSVSWYQQTPGQGLQFLFEYFSETQRNKGNFPGRFSGRQFSNSRSEMNVSTLELGDSALYLCASSLYGLLVGQTSGKVHYNEQFFGPGTRLTVL.

The rearrangement links TRBV4-1 to TRBJ1-5; D possibly corresponds to TRBD1 (6 bases). V dropped 2 bases and J dropped 3 bases, with 20 bases sitting between them. CDR3 size: 18 residues. CDR1 is MGHRA, CDR2 YSYEKL, per germline. The CDR3 loop reads CASSQILGPNRDNQPQHF. In DNA, the CDR3 is TGCGCCAGCAGCCAAATATTGGGCCCTAACAGGGACAATCAGCCCCAGCATTTT.

Here the CDR3 reads CASSLSHGELFF. The CDR3 DNA is TGTGCCAGCAGTTTATCTCACGGGGAGCTGTTTTTT. The chain employs TRBV28 and TRBJ2-2; unclear D gene. CDR1 is MDHEN and CDR2 is SYDVKM in the germline V gene. CDR3 size: 12 residues. V lost 1 base, J lost 7 bases, and 4 bases lay in between.

The V gene is TRBV30, the J gene TRBJ2-1; 7 nucleotides align to TRBD1. CDR3 length: 12 residues. CDR1 and CDR2 (germline): GTSNPN, SVGIG (reference sequence). V dropped 3 bases and J dropped 9; count of bases not matched to a gene: 5. In nucleotides, the CDR3 is TGTGCCTGGAGCAGGGGGACGGGTGAGCAGTTCTTC. This translates into CAWSRGTGEQFF.

The V and J genes are TRBV6-5 and TRBJ1-3; TRBD1 might be the D (5 bases). This CDR3 has 16 amino acids. The germline V gene has CDR1 MNHEY and CDR2 SVGAGI. V was clipped by 4 bases and J by 2 bases, with 15 bases between them. The CDR3 here is CASSSQEGKAGNTIYF. The CDR3 DNA reads TGTGCCAGCAGTTCACAGGAGGGGAAGGCTGGAAACACCATATATTTT.